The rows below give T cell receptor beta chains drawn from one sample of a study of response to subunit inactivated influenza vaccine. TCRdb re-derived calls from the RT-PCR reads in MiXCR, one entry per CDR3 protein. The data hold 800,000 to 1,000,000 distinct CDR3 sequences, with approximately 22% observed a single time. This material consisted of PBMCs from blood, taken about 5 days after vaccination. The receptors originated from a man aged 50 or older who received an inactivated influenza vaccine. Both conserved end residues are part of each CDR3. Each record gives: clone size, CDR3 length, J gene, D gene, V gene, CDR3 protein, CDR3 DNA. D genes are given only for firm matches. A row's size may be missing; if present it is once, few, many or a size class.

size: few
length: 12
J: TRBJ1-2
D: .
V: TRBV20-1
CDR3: CSVSPQSAGYTF
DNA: TGCAGTGTTTCCCCCCAGTCGGCGGGCTACACCTTC

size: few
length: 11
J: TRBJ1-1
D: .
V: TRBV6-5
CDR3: CASSFEGKAFF
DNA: TGTGCCAGCAGTTTCGAGGGGAAAGCTTTCTTT

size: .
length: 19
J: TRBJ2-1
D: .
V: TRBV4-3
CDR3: CASSQAFSSSLSSYNEQFF
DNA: TGCGCCAGCAGCCAAGCGTTTAGCAGCTCCCTGAGCTCCTACAATGAGCAGTTCTTC

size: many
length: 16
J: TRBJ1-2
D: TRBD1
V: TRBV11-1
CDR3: CASSYRTGDFVDGYTF
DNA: TGTGCCAGCAGCTACCGGACAGGGGATTTCGTGGATGGCTACACCTTC

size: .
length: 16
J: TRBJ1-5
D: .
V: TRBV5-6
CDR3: CASSSRNRVRGQPQHF
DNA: TGTGCCAGCAGCTCTAGAAACAGGGTTCGGGGTCAGCCCCAGCATTTT

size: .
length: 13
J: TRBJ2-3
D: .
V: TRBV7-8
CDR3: CASSFQITDTQYF
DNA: TGTGCCAGCAGCTTCCAAATCACAGATACGCAGTATTTT

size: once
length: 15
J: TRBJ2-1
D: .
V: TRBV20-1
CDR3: CSAITRGLSYNEQFF
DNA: TGCAGTGCTATAACACGGGGCCTTTCCTACAATGAGCAGTTCTTC

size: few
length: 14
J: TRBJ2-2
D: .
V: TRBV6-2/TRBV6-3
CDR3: CASSYIVRGGELFF
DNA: TGTGCCAGCAGTTACATCGTGAGGGGCGGGGAGCTGTTTTTT

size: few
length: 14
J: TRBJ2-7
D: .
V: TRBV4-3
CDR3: CASSQDPNNYEQYF
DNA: TGCGCCAGCAGCCAAGACCCTAACAACTACGAGCAGTACTTC

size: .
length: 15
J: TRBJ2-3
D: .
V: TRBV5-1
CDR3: CASSLAAGLEDTQYF
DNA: TGCGCCAGCAGCTTGGCTGCAGGGTTAGAAGATACGCAGTATTTT

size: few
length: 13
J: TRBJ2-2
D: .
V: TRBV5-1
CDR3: CASSETSTGELFF
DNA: TGCGCCAGCAGCGAGACAAGTACCGGGGAGCTGTTTTTT

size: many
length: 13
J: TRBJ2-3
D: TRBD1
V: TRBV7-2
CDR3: CASSFTGVDTQYF
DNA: TGTGCCAGCAGCTTTACAGGGGTGGATACGCAGTATTTT

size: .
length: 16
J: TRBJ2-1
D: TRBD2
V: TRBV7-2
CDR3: CASSLVARGAYNEQFF
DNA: TGTGCCAGCAGCTTAGTTGCGCGGGGGGCTTACAATGAGCAGTTCTTC

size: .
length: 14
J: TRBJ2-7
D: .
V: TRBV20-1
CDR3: CSARDIADPREQYF
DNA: TGCAGTGCTAGAGATATAGCGGACCCTCGGGAGCAGTACTTC

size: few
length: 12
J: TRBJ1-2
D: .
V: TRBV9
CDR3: CASSVGGDGYTF
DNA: TGTGCCAGCAGCGTAGGAGGTGATGGCTACACCTTC

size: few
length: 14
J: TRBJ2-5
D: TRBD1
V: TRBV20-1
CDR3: CSASDDRGQETQYF
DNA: TGCAGTGCTAGCGATGACAGGGGCCAAGAGACCCAGTACTTC

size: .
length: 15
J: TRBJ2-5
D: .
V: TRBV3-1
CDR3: CASSQPQMYQETQYF
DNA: TGTGCCAGCAGCCAACCACAAATGTACCAAGAGACCCAGTACTTC

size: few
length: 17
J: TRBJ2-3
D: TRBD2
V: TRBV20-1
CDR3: CSARDPGASGSTDTQYF
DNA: TGCAGTGCTAGAGATCCGGGCGCTAGCGGGAGCACAGATACGCAGTATTTT

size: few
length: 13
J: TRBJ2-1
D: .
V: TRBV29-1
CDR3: CSVARSSYNEQFF
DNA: TGCAGCGTTGCCCGGAGCTCCTACAATGAGCAGTTCTTC

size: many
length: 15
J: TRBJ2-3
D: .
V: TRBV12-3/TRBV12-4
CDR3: CASSFGATHADTQYF
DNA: TGTGCCAGCAGTTTCGGGGCTACTCACGCAGATACGCAGTATTTT

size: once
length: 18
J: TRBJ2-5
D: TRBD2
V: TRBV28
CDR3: CASSFNPGLAGLQETQYF
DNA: TGTGCCAGCAGTTTCAACCCCGGACTAGCGGGGCTTCAAGAGACCCAGTACTTC

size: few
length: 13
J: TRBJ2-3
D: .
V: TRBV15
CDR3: CATSRDFADTQYF
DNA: TGTGCCACCAGCAGAGATTTCGCAGATACGCAGTATTTT

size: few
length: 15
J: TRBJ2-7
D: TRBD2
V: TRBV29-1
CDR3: CSVEWTSGRTYEQYF
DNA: TGCAGCGTTGAGTGGACTAGCGGGCGGACCTACGAGCAGTACTTC

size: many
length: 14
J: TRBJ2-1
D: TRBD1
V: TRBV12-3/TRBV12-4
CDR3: CASSYQGATGEQFF
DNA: TGTGCCAGCAGTTACCAGGGGGCAACGGGTGAGCAGTTCTTC

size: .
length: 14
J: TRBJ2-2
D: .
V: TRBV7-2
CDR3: CASRPPRGAGELFF
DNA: TGTGCCAGCAGGCCACCCAGGGGGGCCGGGGAGCTGTTTTTT

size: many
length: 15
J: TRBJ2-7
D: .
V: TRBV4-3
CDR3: CASSQGTRAADEQYF
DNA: TGCGCCAGCAGCCAGGGGACCAGAGCGGCTGACGAGCAGTACTTC

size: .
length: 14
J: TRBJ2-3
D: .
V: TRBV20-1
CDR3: CSAKLPGGTDTQYF
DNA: TGCAGTGCCAAATTACCGGGGGGCACAGATACGCAGTATTTT

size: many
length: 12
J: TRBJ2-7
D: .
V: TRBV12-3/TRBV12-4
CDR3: CASSPGADEQYF
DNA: TGTGCCAGCAGCCCAGGAGCAGACGAGCAGTACTTC

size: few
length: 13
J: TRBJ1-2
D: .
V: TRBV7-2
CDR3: CASSLVVSYGYTF
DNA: TGTGCCAGCAGCTTAGTGGTATCCTATGGCTACACCTTC

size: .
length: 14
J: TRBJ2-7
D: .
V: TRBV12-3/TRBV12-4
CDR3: CASSPGGGALEQYF
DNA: TGTGCCAGCAGCCCAGGTGGGGGGGCCCTCGAGCAGTACTTC

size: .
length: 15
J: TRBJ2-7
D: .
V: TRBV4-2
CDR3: CASSQDPLGSYEQYF
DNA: TGTGCCAGCAGCCAAGACCCCCTGGGGTCCTACGAGCAGTACTTC

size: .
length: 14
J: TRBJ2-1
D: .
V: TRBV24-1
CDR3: CATRDTGPYNEQFF
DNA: TGTGCCACCAGGGACACAGGCCCCTACAATGAGCAGTTCTTC

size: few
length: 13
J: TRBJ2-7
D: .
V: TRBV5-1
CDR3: CASKSGVEWEQYF
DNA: TGCGCCAGCAAATCCGGGGTGGAATGGGAGCAGTACTTC

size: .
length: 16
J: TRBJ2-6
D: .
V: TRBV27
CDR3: CASSFIGFTGANVLTF
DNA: TGTGCCAGCAGTTTTATCGGATTTACTGGGGCCAACGTCCTGACTTTC

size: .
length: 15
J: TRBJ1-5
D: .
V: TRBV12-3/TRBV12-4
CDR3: CASSLGPDSSQPQHF
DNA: TGTGCCAGCAGCTTGGGGCCAGATAGCAGTCAGCCCCAGCATTTT

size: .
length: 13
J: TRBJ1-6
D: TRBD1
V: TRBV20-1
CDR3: CSATPGQDSPLHF
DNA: TGCAGTGCTACCCCGGGACAGGATTCACCCCTCCACTTT

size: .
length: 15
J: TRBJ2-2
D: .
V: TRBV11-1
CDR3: CASSLVRGPTGELFF
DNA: TGTGCCAGCAGCTTAGTCCGGGGGCCTACCGGGGAGCTGTTTTTT

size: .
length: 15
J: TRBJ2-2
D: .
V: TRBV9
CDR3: CASSVVPGASGELFF
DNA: TGTGCCAGCAGCGTAGTTCCCGGGGCTAGCGGGGAGCTGTTTTTT

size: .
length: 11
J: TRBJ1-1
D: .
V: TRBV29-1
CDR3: CSVIFRAEAFF
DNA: TGCAGCGTCATATTTCGCGCTGAAGCTTTCTTT

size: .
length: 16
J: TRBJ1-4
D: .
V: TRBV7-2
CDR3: CASKRGGSGRNEKLFF
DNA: TGTGCCAGCAAGAGGGGGGGGTCTGGGAGGAACGAAAAACTGTTTTTT

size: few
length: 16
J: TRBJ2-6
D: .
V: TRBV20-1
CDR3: CSARDPTGSGANVLTF
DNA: TGCAGTGCTAGAGATCCTACGGGCTCTGGGGCCAACGTCCTGACTTTC

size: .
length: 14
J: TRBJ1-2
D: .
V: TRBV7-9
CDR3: CASSLVLESYGYTF
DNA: TGTGCCAGCAGCTTAGTTTTGGAGAGTTATGGCTACACCTTC

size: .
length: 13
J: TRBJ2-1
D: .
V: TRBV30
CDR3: CAWSVGTYNEQFF
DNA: TGTGCCTGGAGTGTGGGCACGTACAATGAGCAGTTCTTC

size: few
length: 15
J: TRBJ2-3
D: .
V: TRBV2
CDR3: CASSDRGPPTDTQYF
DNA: TGTGCCAGCAGTGACCGCGGGCCCCCCACAGATACGCAGTATTTT

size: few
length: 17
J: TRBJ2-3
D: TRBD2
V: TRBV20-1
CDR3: CSARDLTSGSMADTQYF
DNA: TGCAGTGCTAGAGATCTGACTAGCGGGAGTATGGCAGATACGCAGTATTTT

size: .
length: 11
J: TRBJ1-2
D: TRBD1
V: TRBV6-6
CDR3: CASNRGYGYTF
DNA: TGTGCCAGCAACAGGGGATATGGCTACACCTTC

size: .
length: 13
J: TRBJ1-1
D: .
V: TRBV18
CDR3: CASSPKRGTEAFF
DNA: TGTGCCAGCTCACCTAAGCGAGGCACTGAAGCTTTCTTT

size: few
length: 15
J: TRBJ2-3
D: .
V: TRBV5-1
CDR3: CASPRDGGSTDTQYF
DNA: TGCGCCAGCCCCCGCGACGGCGGGAGCACAGATACGCAGTATTTT

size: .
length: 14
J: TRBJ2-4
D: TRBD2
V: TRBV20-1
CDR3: CSAIAGETKNIQYF
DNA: TGCAGTGCAATAGCGGGAGAAACCAAAAACATTCAGTACTTC

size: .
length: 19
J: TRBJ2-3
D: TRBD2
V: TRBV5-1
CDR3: CASSPAGLAGGPGADTQYF
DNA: TGCGCCAGCAGCCCGGCGGGACTAGCGGGAGGGCCAGGGGCAGATACGCAGTATTTT

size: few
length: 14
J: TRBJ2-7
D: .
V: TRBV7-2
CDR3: CASSGHYPSYEQYF
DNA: TGTGCCAGCAGTGGACATTATCCTTCCTACGAGCAGTACTTC

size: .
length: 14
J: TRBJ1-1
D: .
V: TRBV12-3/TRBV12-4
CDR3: CASSFLGSNTEAFF
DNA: TGTGCCAGCAGTTTTCTGGGGTCGAACACTGAAGCTTTCTTT

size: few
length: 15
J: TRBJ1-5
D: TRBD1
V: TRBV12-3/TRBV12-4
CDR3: CASSFSGGENQPQHF
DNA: TGTGCCAGCAGTTTTTCAGGGGGCGAGAATCAGCCCCAGCATTTT

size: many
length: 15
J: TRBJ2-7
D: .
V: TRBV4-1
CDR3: CASSQDRYTGYEQYF
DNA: TGCGCCAGCAGCCAAGACCGGTATACTGGCTACGAGCAGTACTTC